A selection of T cell receptor beta chains follows, all from one sample in a study of blood T cells in healthy people across ages. One entry per CDR3 protein, called by TCRdb with MiXCR from the 5' RACE reads. The sample lists around 940,000 distinct CDR3 sequences; roughly 51% were seen once. The sequencing sample was made of blood. The receptor set was obtained from a woman aged 60-75 years in good health. The CDR3 runs from the conserved cysteine through the conserved F or W. D genes are given only for firm matches. Expanded clones are given a class, and other clones once, few, many or no size at all.

TRBJ2-1,TRBV10-1,NA,TRBD2,TGCGCCAGCGGCGATAGCGGGGGGAATGAGCAGTTCTTC,CASGDSGGNEQFF
TRBJ2-7,TRBV28,NA,TRBD1,TGTGCCAGCAGGGGGACCGGGACAGGTTCTAACGAGCAGTACTTC,CASRGTGTGSNEQYF
TRBJ2-5,TRBV30,NA,NA,TGTGCCTGGAGTGCAACTCGGGGTCGGGAGACCCAGTACTTC,CAWSATRGRETQYF
TRBJ2-1,TRBV20-1,NA,TRBD1,TGCAGTGCTAGAGACGGGACAGGGCCCTTTAATGAGCAGTTCTTC,CSARDGTGPFNEQFF
TRBJ2-3,TRBV5-1,NA,NA,TGCGCCAGCAGCCGACCAGACAGCCGTTTCGCAGATACGCAGTATTTT,CASSRPDSRFADTQYF
TRBJ2-7,TRBV6-2/TRBV6-3,NA,TRBD1,TGTGCCAGCGTCGGGACAGGGAGGTACGAGCAGTACTTC,CASVGTGRYEQYF
TRBJ1-5,TRBV28,NA,TRBD1,TGTGCCAGCAGTTTATGGACAGGGGCCTCGCCCCAGCATTTT,CASSLWTGASPQHF
TRBJ2-7,TRBV7-9,few,NA,TGTGCCAGCAGCCTAAACTACGTCGACGCTAGAACCTACGAGCAGTACTTC,CASSLNYVDARTYEQYF
TRBJ1-2,TRBV20-1,few,NA,TGCAGTGCCAGAGGGCGGCTAGGGGAATTGGCGTACACCTTC,CSARGRLGELAYTF
TRBJ2-3,TRBV4-2,few,TRBD2,TGTGCCAGCAGTTGGAGCGGGAGGGATACGCAGTATTTT,CASSWSGRDTQYF
TRBJ2-7,TRBV7-8,NA,NA,TGTGCCAGCAGACTTGCTGCGGGTCTCACCTACGAGCAGTACTTC,CASRLAAGLTYEQYF
TRBJ1-4,TRBV25-1,few,NA,TGTGCCAGCTCGTCCGGGACGGGCGAGGAAAAACTGTTTTTT,CASSSGTGEEKLFF
TRBJ2-7,TRBV6-2/TRBV6-3,NA,NA,TGTGCCAGCAGTTACGGGTCAACTAGGACAATCTACGAGCAGTACTTC,CASSYGSTRTIYEQYF
TRBJ1-1,TRBV7-2,few,TRBD1,TGTGCCAGCAGCAAGCGACAGGGCGACACTGAAGCTTTCTTT,CASSKRQGDTEAFF
TRBJ1-4,TRBV7-2,few,NA,TGTGCCAGCAGCTACTCGGGGGGAGCAACTAATGAAAAACTGTTTTTT,CASSYSGGATNEKLFF
TRBJ2-7,TRBV18,few,TRBD1,TGTGCCAGCTCACCATCGAAGGACAGGGCATACGAGCAGTACTTC,CASSPSKDRAYEQYF
TRBJ2-7,TRBV20-1,NA,TRBD2,TGCAGTGCTAGAGGATTCGGGAGGGTCTACGAGCAGTACTTC,CSARGFGRVYEQYF
TRBJ2-6,TRBV6-2/TRBV6-3,NA,NA,TGTGCCAGGAGGGACATTGGGGCCAACGTCCTGACTTTC,CARRDIGANVLTF
TRBJ2-5,TRBV24-1,few,NA,TGTAGCTCAAGTGGTGGGCAGCAAGAGACCCAGTACTTC,CSSSGGQQETQYF
TRBJ2-3,TRBV11-3,NA,NA,TGTGCCAGCAGCTTAGGGGCCGCGGAAAATACGCAGTATTTT,CASSLGAAENTQYF
TRBJ2-7,TRBV4-2,NA,TRBD2,TGTGCCAGCAGCCAAGATCTTCGGACTAGCGGGGGCTACGAGCAGTACTTC,CASSQDLRTSGGYEQYF
TRBJ2-7,TRBV6-1,NA,NA,TGTGCCAGCAGTGAAGCACACCAGAGTGTCTACGAGCAGTACTTC,CASSEAHQSVYEQYF
TRBJ2-1,TRBV7-2,NA,NA,TGTGCCAGCAGCGAGGCTCTCAATGAGCAGTTCTTC,CASSEALNEQFF
TRBJ2-5,TRBV4-1,few,TRBD2,TGCGCCAGCAGCCAAGTTGCGGGAGTTACGGAGACCCAGTACTTC,CASSQVAGVTETQYF
TRBJ2-7,TRBV28,NA,NA,TGTGCCAGCACTCAGGACAACTACGAGCAGTACTTC,CASTQDNYEQYF
TRBJ2-2,TRBV4-3,NA,NA,TGCGCCAGCAGCCAAGGGGGTCTGGAGACCGGGGAGCTGTTTTTT,CASSQGGLETGELFF
TRBJ2-7,TRBV3-1,few,NA,TGTGCCAGCAGCCAAGTTATCCACGAGCAGTATTTC,CASSQVIHEQYF
TRBJ1-5,TRBV10-3,NA,TRBD1,TGTGCCATCAGTCCAGGGGGGACAGGGCGGAACAATCAGCCCCAGCATTTT,CAISPGGTGRNNQPQHF
TRBJ2-7,TRBV2,once,NA,TGTGCCAGCACTGACTCAGGGTTCTACGAGCAGTACTTC,CASTDSGFYEQYF
TRBJ2-1,TRBV20-1,NA,NA,TGCAGTGCTAGAATATCAGGGAGCAATGAGCAGTTCTTC,CSARISGSNEQFF
TRBJ1-2,TRBV6-5,NA,TRBD1,TGTGCCAGCAGTAGGGACAGGGGGAGGTATGGCTACACCTTC,CASSRDRGRYGYTF
TRBJ1-1,TRBV30,NA,NA,TGTGCCTGGAGTCGGAGGGGTACCACTGAAGCTTTCTTT,CAWSRRGTTEAFF
TRBJ1-1,TRBV10-3,NA,NA,TGTGCCATCAGTGACCCCAGGGAAGTGGGTGAAGCTTTCTTT,CAISDPREVGEAFF
TRBJ2-6,TRBV9,NA,NA,TGTGCCAGCAGCGTAATAGACTCTGGGGCCAACGTCCTGACTTTC,CASSVIDSGANVLTF
TRBJ2-2,TRBV7-9,NA,NA,TGTGCCAGCAGTCCAGGAGGGCCCTCGAACACCGGGGAGCTGTTTTTT,CASSPGGPSNTGELFF
TRBJ2-3,TRBV6-2/TRBV6-3,NA,NA,TGTGCCAGCAGTTACGTAGCGGCAGATACGCAGTATTTT,CASSYVAADTQYF
TRBJ2-5,TRBV10-3,many,NA,TGTGCCATCAGTGGCCGGGAAAAAGATCAAGAGACCCAGTACTTC,CAISGREKDQETQYF
TRBJ2-2,TRBV20-1,NA,NA,TGCAGTGTGGCGTCCCACACCGGGGAGCTGTTTTTT,CSVASHTGELFF
TRBJ2-2,TRBV20-1,NA,TRBD2,TGCAGTGCTTTTAGCGGGAGAGGTACCGGGGAGCTGTTTTTT,CSAFSGRGTGELFF
TRBJ2-5,TRBV9,few,NA,TGTGCCAGCAGCGACAAGACAGGATGGGAACCAAAAGAGACCCAGTACTTC,CASSDKTGWEPKETQYF
TRBJ1-1,TRBV27,NA,NA,TGTGCCAGCAGTTTATACTCAATGGAGAACACTGAAGCTTTCTTT,CASSLYSMENTEAFF
TRBJ2-4,TRBV5-1,NA,TRBD2,TGCGCCAGCAGCTACCGGACTAGCGGGAGGACCAAAAACATTCAGTACTTC,CASSYRTSGRTKNIQYF
TRBJ2-7,TRBV20-1,NA,TRBD1,TGCAGTGCTCCCTCCGGGACAGGGATCCACGAGCAGTACTTC,CSAPSGTGIHEQYF
TRBJ2-7,TRBV24-1,NA,NA,TGTGCCACCAGTGATGGGGAAACTTACGAGCAGTACTTC,CATSDGETYEQYF
TRBJ1-1,TRBV20-1,NA,TRBD1,TGCAGTGCTAGGTCGCAGGGGGTTGAGGCTTTCTTT,CSARSQGVEAFF
TRBJ2-3,TRBV11-2,NA,TRBD2,TGTGCTAGCAGCTTATGGTCACCTTGGGGGACTAGCGGGGACCCTAGCACAGATACGCAGTATTTT,CASSLWSPWGTSGDPSTDTQYF
TRBJ1-2,TRBV7-9,few,TRBD1,TGTGCCAGCAGGCGCTCCGGGACAGGGGTCCATGGCTACACCTTC,CASRRSGTGVHGYTF
TRBJ1-2,TRBV20-1,NA,NA,TGCAGTGCGAGGGTTGACTATGGCTACACCTTC,CSARVDYGYTF
TRBJ2-1,TRBV18,NA,TRBD2,TGTGCCAGCTCTCCCGACGGCACTAGCGGGTCCTCGGGTACATACAATGAGCAGTTCTTC,CASSPDGTSGSSGTYNEQFF
TRBJ1-1,TRBV27,few,TRBD1,TGTGCCAGCAGCCCGACAGGGGCTCTCGATGAAGCTTTCTTT,CASSPTGALDEAFF
TRBJ2-3,TRBV3-1,NA,NA,TGTGCCAGCAGCCGATATCCAAGAGGACCAGATACGCAGTATTTT,CASSRYPRGPDTQYF
TRBJ2-5,TRBV20-1,NA,TRBD2,TGCAGTGCTAGAGTTAGCGGGAGCGAAGAGACCCAGTACTTC,CSARVSGSEETQYF
TRBJ2-1,TRBV3-1,NA,NA,TGTGCCAGCAGGCAGGGGGGAAGTGGGCAGTTCTTC,CASRQGGSGQFF
TRBJ2-7,TRBV6-6,NA,TRBD1,TGTGCCAGCATTTCGGGACAGGGGTACCACGAGCAGTACTTC,CASISGQGYHEQYF